These 5 T cell receptor beta chains were all obtained from the same sample, sequenced in a study of blood T cell repertoires in COVID-19. Sequencing used immunoSEQ multiplex PCR; TCRdb keeps in-frame clones, though not all of them. The data hold 300,000 to 450,000 clones, with 70% to 90% observed a single time. The sequencing sample was made of PBMCs or T cells enriched from blood (not recorded which). Receptor source: a woman aged 18-30 years who had recovered from COVID-19.

The gene calls are TRBV6-5 and TRBJ1-2; TRBD1 is a possible D gene (5 bases). V lost 6 bases and J 2 bases, leaving 16 bases between the germline ends. The CDR3 spans 15 residues. Germline V gives CDR1 MNHEY, CDR2 SVGAGI. The CDR3 coding sequence is TGTGCCAGCAGGCCGATAGGGGAATTGAACTATGGCTACACCTTC. This encodes CASRPIGELNYGYTF.

The chain employs TRBV28 and TRBJ1-5; D is unclear. Germline V CDR1 and CDR2: MDHEN, SYDVKM. This CDR3 has 13 amino acids. Between the trimmed V and J ends, which lost 3 bases and 5 bases, there was a span of 8 bases. CDR3 region: CASSFEGYQPQHF. The CDR3 nucleotides are TGTGCCAGCAGTTTTGAGGGTTATCAGCCCCAGCATTTT.

The chain is built from TRBV5-1 and TRBJ1-1, with D hard to call. V dropped 7 bases and J dropped 4 bases, with 11 bases sitting between them. The CDR3 contains 12 residues. CDR1 is SGHRS and CDR2 is YFSETQ in the germline V gene. The CDR3 DNA sequence: TGCGCCAGCCGACGGGGTCCCACTGAAGCTTTCTTT. This translates into CASRRGPTEAFF.

This chain links TRBV11-2 with TRBJ1-2; 7 bases match TRBD1. Germline CDR1 and CDR2: SGHAT and FQNNGV. The CDR3 runs to 14 residues. The V and J ends lost 5 bases and 3 bases, in that order; junction bases with no gene match: 6. CDR3 region: CASSTGQDYYGYTF. CDR3 bases: TGTGCCAGCAGCACTGGACAGGACTACTATGGCTACACCTTC. Full variable domain (outside the CDR3, taken from reference TRBV11-2 and TRBJ1-2): EAGVAQSPRYKIIEKRQSVAFWCNPISGHATLYWYQQILGQGPKLLIQFQNNGVVDDSQLPKDRFSAERLKGVDSTLKIQPAKLEDSAVYLCASSTGQDYYGYTFGSGTRLTVV.

This sequence joins TRBV7-9 and TRBJ1-2, with TRBD1 identical over 8 bases. From germline, CDR1 is SEHNR and CDR2 FQNEAQ (reference sequence). The CDR3 is made up of 14 amino acids. The trim removed 5 bases at V and 8 bases at J, leaving 10 bases unmatched. CDR3 loop: CASSHPDRAGGYTF. The CDR3 bases are TGTGCCAGCAGCCATCCGGACAGGGCTGGAGGCTACACCTTC.